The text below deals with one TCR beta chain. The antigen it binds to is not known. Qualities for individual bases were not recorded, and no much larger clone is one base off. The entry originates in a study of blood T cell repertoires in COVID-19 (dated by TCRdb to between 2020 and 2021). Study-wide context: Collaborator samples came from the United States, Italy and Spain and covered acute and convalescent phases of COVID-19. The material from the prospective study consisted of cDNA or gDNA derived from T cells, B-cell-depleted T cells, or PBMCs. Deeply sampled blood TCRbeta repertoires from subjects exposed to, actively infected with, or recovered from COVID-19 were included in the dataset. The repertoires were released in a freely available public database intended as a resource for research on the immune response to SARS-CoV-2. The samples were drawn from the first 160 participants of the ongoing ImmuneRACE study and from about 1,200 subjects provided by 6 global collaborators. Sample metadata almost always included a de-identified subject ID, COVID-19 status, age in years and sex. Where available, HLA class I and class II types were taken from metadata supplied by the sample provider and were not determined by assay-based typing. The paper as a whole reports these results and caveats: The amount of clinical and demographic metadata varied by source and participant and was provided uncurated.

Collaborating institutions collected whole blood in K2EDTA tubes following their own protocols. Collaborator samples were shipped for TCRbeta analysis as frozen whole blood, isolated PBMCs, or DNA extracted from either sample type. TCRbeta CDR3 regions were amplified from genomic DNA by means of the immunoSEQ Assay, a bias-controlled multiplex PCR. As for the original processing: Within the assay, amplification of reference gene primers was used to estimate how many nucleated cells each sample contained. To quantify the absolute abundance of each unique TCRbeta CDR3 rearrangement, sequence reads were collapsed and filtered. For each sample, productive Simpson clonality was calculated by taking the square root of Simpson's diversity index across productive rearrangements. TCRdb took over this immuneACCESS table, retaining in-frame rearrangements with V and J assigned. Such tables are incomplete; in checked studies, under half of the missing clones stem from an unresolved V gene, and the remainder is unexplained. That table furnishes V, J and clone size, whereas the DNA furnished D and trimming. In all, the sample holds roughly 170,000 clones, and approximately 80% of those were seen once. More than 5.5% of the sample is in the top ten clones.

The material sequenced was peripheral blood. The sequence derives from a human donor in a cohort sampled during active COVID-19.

The CDR3 is CASSEAFGTLGNTGELFF. The bases read TGTGCCAGCAGTGAAGCGTTCGGGACTCTGGGAAACACCGGGGAGCTGTTTTTT. The rearranged chain carries TRBV2 and TRBJ2-2; tentative D gene TRBD2, with 6 bases matching. The CDR3 spans 18 residues, from the cysteine through the phenylalanine. CDR3 DNA is the only sequence kept; it has 54 bases, read in frame from the first base. CDR1 and CDR2 are drawn from the germline V gene: SNHLY, FYNNEI. The trim is 0 bases for V and 2 bases for J, with a gap of 16 bases between the germline ends. The entire variable domain, with the stretches around the CDR3 drawn from the reference TRBV2 and TRBJ2-2 proteins, is EPEVTQTPSHQVTQMGQEVILRCVPISNHLYFYWYRQILGQKVEFLVSFYNNEISEKSEIFDDQFSVERPDGSNFTLKIRSTKLEDSAMYFCASSEAFGTLGNTGELFFGEGSRLTVL.